The entry that follows covers one T cell receptor beta chain sequence. Its antigen is still unknown. These data belong to a study of cytomegalovirus exposure and HLA in healthy donors. Study-level points and caveats: Among TCR beta chains, those listed as cytomegalovirus-associated numbered about 150.

Germline CDR1 is SNHLY and CDR2 is FYNNEI. The ends were cut back, 5 bases at V and 1 base at J, with 9 bases in the middle. The CDR3 loop spans 15 amino acids. In the PCR, 60 Vbeta and 13 Jbeta primers were used. The table came from immunoSEQ multiplex PCR; TCRdb's copy has only in-frame clones and leaves some out. The table has approximately 190,000 clones, about 79% seen once. The gene calls are TRBV2 and TRBJ2-6, with D unresolved. The receptor was isolated from a boy younger than 10 in good health and CMV-seronegative. Sequenced input: PBMCs. CDR3 DNA: TGTGCCAGCAGTCAGATGCTTTCTGGGGCCAACGTCCTGACTTTC. Amino acids: CASSQMLSGANVLTF.